Listed below are T cell receptor beta chains from one sample, sequenced in a study of shared clonotypes between healthy human individuals. The method was immunoSEQ multiplex PCR; TCRdb's version includes in-frame clones alone and lacks a portion of them. The sample shows about 2.1 million clones, more than 85% of them seen only once. Sequenced: naive CD8+ T cells from PBMCs. These receptors all stem from a man in his late teens or twenties in good health. Some clones in this sample may be carry-over from other donors' samples. Both conserved end residues are part of each CDR3. The order of the fields is CDR3 protein, V gene, J gene.

CDR3aa: CATKAADPTDTQYF
v_gene: TRBV10-3
j_gene: TRBJ2-3

CDR3aa: CASSLGVGGYEQYF
v_gene: TRBV11-2
j_gene: TRBJ2-7

CDR3aa: CASSSRGADLQETQYF
v_gene: TRBV7-6
j_gene: TRBJ2-5

CDR3aa: CASSRDRGGWGTEAFF
v_gene: TRBV19
j_gene: TRBJ1-1

CDR3aa: CASSPLEANYGYTF
v_gene: TRBV7-9
j_gene: TRBJ1-2

CDR3aa: CASRSERAREQYF
v_gene: TRBV28
j_gene: TRBJ2-7

CDR3aa: CASSPLGEGYNEQFF
v_gene: TRBV19
j_gene: TRBJ2-1

CDR3aa: CASSLPPSGTKNTGELFF
v_gene: TRBV7-9
j_gene: TRBJ2-2

CDR3aa: CASSGLKLSYEQYF
v_gene: TRBV28
j_gene: TRBJ2-7

CDR3aa: CASSARDRGYTF
v_gene: TRBV9
j_gene: TRBJ1-2